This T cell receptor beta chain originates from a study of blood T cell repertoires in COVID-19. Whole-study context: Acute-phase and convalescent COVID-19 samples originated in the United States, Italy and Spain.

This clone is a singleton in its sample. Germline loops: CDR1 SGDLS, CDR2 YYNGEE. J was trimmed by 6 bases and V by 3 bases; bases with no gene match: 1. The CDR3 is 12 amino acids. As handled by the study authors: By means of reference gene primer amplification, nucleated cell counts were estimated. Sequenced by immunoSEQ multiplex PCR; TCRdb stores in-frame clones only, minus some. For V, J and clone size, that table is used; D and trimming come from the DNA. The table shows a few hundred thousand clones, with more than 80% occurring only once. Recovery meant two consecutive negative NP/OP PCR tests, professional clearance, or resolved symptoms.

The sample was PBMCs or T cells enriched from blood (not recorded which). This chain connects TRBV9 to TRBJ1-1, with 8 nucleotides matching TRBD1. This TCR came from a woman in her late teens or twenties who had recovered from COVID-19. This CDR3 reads CASSARGPEAFF. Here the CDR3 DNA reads TGTGCCAGCAGCGCCAGGGGGCCTGAAGCTTTCTTT.